The clone carrying this T cell receptor (beta chain) was observed at least ten times. These data come from a study of T cells after yellow fever vaccination. Each CDR3 protein gets one entry after TCRdb re-called the 5' RACE reads with MiXCR. The sample yields about 350,000 distinct CDR3 sequences, about 7.8% seen once. The V and J ends lost 1 base and 0 bases respectively, with 9 bases between them. CDR1 is SGHTA, CDR2 FQGNSA, per germline. CDR3 length: 16 amino acids. The material was PBMCs, obtained roughly 47 days after the first yellow fever vaccination. The TCR originated in a man between 18 and 35 years old who received the YFV17D yellow fever vaccine. V usage is TRBV7-2 and J usage is TRBJ1-4; unclear D gene. In DNA, the CDR3 is TGTGCCAGCAGCTTAGGGGTCATTGCAACTAATGAAAAACTGTTTTTT. Protein product: CASSLGVIATNEKLFF.